The 24 T cell receptor beta chains below come from one sample, sequenced in a study of blood T cell repertoires in COVID-19 (dated by TCRdb to between 2020 and 2021). The library relied on the immunoSEQ multiplex PCR assay. The source is immuneACCESS, and TCRdb retained only in-frame sequences with V and J called. Part of the clones is not carried over; for the studies checked, unresolved V genes explain less than half of this, and the remainder is unexplained. The sample table records around 220,000 clones; roughly 80% of these occur just once. In total, the top ten clones hold 10% of the sample. Sample: peripheral blood. The receptors were sampled from a woman of 80 years or more with acute or convalescent COVID-19.

The chain combines TRBV30 with TRBJ1-6; 7 bases map to TRBD1. CDR1 and CDR2 from the germline V gene are GTSNPN and SVGIG (reference sequence). The CDR3 covers 14 residues. J gave up 7 bases and V 3 bases, and 6 bases lay outside the gene matches. As DNA, the CDR3 is TGTGCCTGGAGCTCGGGGACAGCCAATTCACCCCTCCACTTT. Protein product: CAWSSGTANSPLHF. The variable domain in full, with the rest retrieved from reference TRBV30 and TRBJ1-6, is SQTIHQWPATLVQPVGSPLSLECTVEGTSNPNLYWYRQAAGRGLQLLFYSVGIGQISSEVPQNLSASRPQDRQFILSSKKLLLSDSGFYLCAWSSGTANSPLHFGNGTRLTVT.

The gene calls are TRBV9 and TRBJ1-4; a possible D gene is TRBD1 (6 bases). The CDR3 runs 15 residues. V was clipped by 3 bases and J by 3 bases, with 12 bases between them. Germline assignment: CDR1 SGDLS and CDR2 YYNGEE. As DNA, the CDR3 is TGTGCCAGCAGCGCCCTACAGGGCTCTAATGAAAAACTGTTTTTT. Amino acids: CASSALQGSNEKLFF.

The chain links TRBV11-3 to TRBJ2-5, with a possible D match to TRBD2 (6 bases). Between the trimmed V and J ends, which lost 5 bases and 2 bases, there was a span of 15 bases. The CDR3 consists of 15 residues. From germline, CDR1 is SGHNT and CDR2 YENEEA. As DNA, the CDR3 is TGTGCCAGCAGCCTAAATTCAGGGAGGCAAGAGACCCAGTACTTC. Amino acids: CASSLNSGRQETQYF.

This clone came up a few times. This sequence joins TRBV5-1 and TRBJ2-1, with a weak D call TRBD2 (6 bases). This CDR3 is 13 amino acids long. CDR1 is SGHRS, CDR2 YFSETQ, per germline. V was trimmed by 3 bases and J by 10 bases, leaving 14 bases between them. The CDR3 bases are TGCGCCAGCAGCTCAGAAGCGGGCTACGAGCAGTTCTTC. This codes for CASSSEAGYEQFF.

The V gene is TRBV5-1, the J gene TRBJ2-7; 7 bases agree with TRBD1. Germline lookup yields CDR1 SGHRS and CDR2 YFSETQ. J lost 3 bases, V lost 4 bases, and 7 bases had no gene match. This CDR3 is 14 amino acids long. The CDR3, as DNA: TGCGCCAGCAGCCACCCCGGGACAGACTACGAGCAGTACTTC. This sequence encodes CASSHPGTDYEQYF.

The chain uses TRBV28 and TRBJ1-6; a possible D gene is TRBD1 (5 bases). The CDR3 covers 14 residues. CDR1 is MDHEN and CDR2 is SYDVKM in the germline V gene. V was clipped by 3 bases and J by 7 bases, with 10 bases between them. Written as DNA, the CDR3 is TGTGCCAGCAGTTTTGCAGGGCAAAATTCACCCCTCCACTTT. Its translation is CASSFAGQNSPLHF.

V usage is TRBV19 and J usage is TRBJ2-1; tentatively, D is TRBD2 (5 bases). The V and J ends lost 8 bases and 3 bases respectively, with 17 bases between them. CDR1 is LNHDA, CDR2 SQIVND, per germline (reference sequence). This CDR3 contains 15 residues. CDR3 amino acids: CASSRRREGYNEQFF. In nucleotides, the CDR3 is TGTGCCAGTTCCCGCCGTCGGGAAGGCTACAATGAGCAGTTCTTC.

The CDR3 sequence: CASSWVQGQPQHF. DNA for the CDR3: TGTGCCAGCAGTTGGGTTCAGGGTCAGCCCCAGCATTTT. The J gene is TRBJ1-5, the V gene TRBV6-2 or TRBV6-3; TRBD1 is a possible D gene (5 bases). The CDR3 is made up of 13 amino acids. In germline, CDR1 is MNHEY, CDR2 SVGEGT. The V end lost 4 bases, the J end lost 6 bases, and 10 bases lay between the germline ends.

The genes are TRBV5-1 and TRBJ2-3; TRBD2 might be the D (6 bases). The CDR3 covers 16 residues. Germline lookup yields CDR1 SGHRS and CDR2 YFSETQ. V shed 0 bases and J shed 3 bases, with 14 bases lying between them. The CDR3 DNA follows: TGCGCCAGCAGCTTGGCCTCAGCGGGTCAGACAGATACGCAGTATTTT. Protein sequence: CASSLASAGQTDTQYF.

The J gene is TRBJ2-1, the V gene TRBV3-1 (or the pseudogene TRBV3-2), with 8 bases matching TRBD2. Germline V CDR1 and CDR2: LGHDT, YNNKEL (reference sequence). V lost 4 bases, J lost 3 bases, and 8 bases stayed unmatched. There are 16 residues in the CDR3. In nucleotides, the CDR3 is TGTGCCAGCAGCCGAAGGGGCGGGGGGCTCTACAATGAGCAGTTCTTC. Residues: CASSRRGGGLYNEQFF.

The J gene is TRBJ2-7, the V gene TRBV6-5, with 7 bases aligning to TRBD1. The V segment lost 8 bases and the J segment 3 bases; nucleotides outside the gene matches: 4. The CDR3 has 12 amino acids. Germline V gives CDR1 MNHEY, CDR2 SVGAGI. CDR3 in DNA: TGTGCCAGCCGGACAGGAAGCTACGAGCAGTACTTC. Its translation: CASRTGSYEQYF.

V is TRBV13 and J is TRBJ1-3; D ambiguous. CDR1 and CDR2 from the germline V gene are PRHDT and FYEKMQ (reference sequence). The CDR3 loop spans 16 amino acids. Trimming left V 3 bases short and J 0 bases short, with 12 bases between. The CDR3 reads CASSFRGFSSGNTIYF. CDR3 nucleotides: TGTGCCAGCAGCTTCAGAGGATTTAGCTCTGGAAACACCATATATTTT.

The genes are TRBV11-2 and TRBJ1-4; the D gene is possibly TRBD1 (5 bases). The germline gives CDR1 SGHAT, CDR2 FQNNGV. The CDR3 is 16 amino acids. V was clipped by 1 base and J by 7 bases, with 16 bases between them. The CDR3 bases are TGTGCCAGCAGCTTAGGCCTGAGGCCAGGGTTTGAAAAACTGTTTTTT. Its translation is CASSLGLRPGFEKLFF.

The chain carries TRBV6-5 and TRBJ1-1; a possible D gene is TRBD1 (5 bases). The V end lost 11 bases, the J end lost 4 bases, and 17 bases lay between the germline ends. In germline, CDR1 is MNHEY, CDR2 SVGAGI. This CDR3 spans 13 amino acids. Written as DNA, the CDR3 is TGTGCCGTCCGGGGGGGGTTGGGCACTGAAGCTTTCTTT. Its translation: CAVRGGLGTEAFF.

The chain employs TRBV12-5 and TRBJ1-1; 9 nucleotides agree with TRBD1. The ends lost 5 bases at V and 4 bases at J; junction bases unmatched: 5. The germline gives CDR1 LGHNT, CDR2 FRNRAP. This CDR3 has 14 residues. The CDR3 DNA sequence: TGTGCTAGTGGTATACAGGGGGCCTTCACTGAAGCTTTCTTT. Residues: CASGIQGAFTEAFF.

This clone was observed once. The CDR3 DNA reads TGTGCCACCAGCAGAGATAGGGGTCCGGATTCACCCCTCCACTTT. Its translation: CATSRDRGPDSPLHF. The rearrangement joins TRBV15 to TRBJ1-6; possible D gene TRBD1, 5 bases. The V end lost 0 bases, the J end lost 8 bases, and 11 bases lay between the germline ends. CDR1 is LNHNV, CDR2 YYDKDF, per germline (reference sequence). The CDR3 consists of 15 residues.

The chain carries TRBV2 and TRBJ2-5, with D unresolved. The length of the CDR3 is 14 residues. V dropped 3 bases and J dropped 1 base, with 9 bases sitting between them. CDR1 SNHLY and CDR2 FYNNEI come from the germline V gene. The chain's CDR3 is CASSEARVQETQYF. The CDR3, as DNA: TGTGCCAGCAGTGAGGCTAGAGTCCAAGAGACCCAGTACTTC.

The table lists this clone with a few counts. This chain links TRBV7-3 with TRBJ2-2; maybe TRBD2 (6 bases). The CDR3 runs 14 residues. Trimming took off 5 bases at V and 7 bases at J, with 14 bases between the two ends. CDR1 and CDR2 from the germline V gene are SGHTA and FQGTGA. The CDR3 loop is CASSPGLMGGELFF. Here the CDR3 DNA reads TGTGCCAGCAGCCCTGGACTAATGGGCGGGGAGCTGTTTTTT.

This clone was counted once. This sequence joins TRBV6-5 and TRBJ1-2; D gene uncertain. V was clipped by 6 bases and J by 1 base, with 9 bases between them. The CDR3 runs 13 residues. Germline V gene sequence: CDR1 MNHEY, CDR2 SVGAGI. The CDR3 coding sequence is TGTGCCAGCAGGGCGGGGTTTAACTATGGCTACACCTTC. Its translation: CASRAGFNYGYTF.

The V and J genes are TRBV5-1 and TRBJ2-5; 8 bases agree with TRBD1. This CDR3 has 14 residues. The germline V gene encodes CDR1 SGHRS and CDR2 YFSETQ. Trimming removed 4 bases from V and 5 bases from J; junction bases left unmatched: 7. CDR3 DNA: TGCGCCAGCAGCCCGGACAGGGTCCGGGAGACCCAGTACTTC. This codes for CASSPDRVRETQYF.

The rearrangement joins TRBV19 to TRBJ1-1; D is ambiguous. V lost 7 bases and J 1 base, leaving 13 bases between the germline ends. The length of the CDR3 is 14 residues. Looked up from germline, CDR1 is LNHDA and CDR2 is SQIVND (reference sequence). DNA for the CDR3: TGTGCCAGTACCACCAGAGCGGGGAACACTGAAGCTTTCTTT. Translation: CASTTRAGNTEAFF. The variable domain in full, completed from reference TRBV19 and TRBJ1-1, reads DGGITQSPKYLFRKEGQNVTLSCEQNLNHDAMYWYRQDPGQGLRLIYYSQIVNDFQKGDIAEGYSVSREKKESFPLTVTSAQKNPTAFYLCASTTRAGNTEAFFGQGTRLTVV.

This clone was seen only a few times. The chain has TRBV9 and TRBJ2-5, with 8 bases identical to TRBD2. Germline CDR1 is SGDLS and CDR2 is YYNGEE. V was pared by 4 bases and J by 4 bases, with 6 bases of the junction left unmatched. This CDR3 is built from 14 residues. The CDR3, as DNA: TGTGCCAGCAGCTTCGGACTAGCTGGAGAGACCCAGTACTTC. Translating gives CASSFGLAGETQYF.

This chain connects TRBV30 to TRBJ1-5; maybe TRBD1 (5 bases). This CDR3 has 13 amino acids. Trimming pared 2 bases from V and 9 bases from J, leaving 14 bases between. Per germline, CDR1 GTSNPN and CDR2 SVGIG (reference sequence). The CDR3 protein is CAWSTQGVGPQHF. CDR3 DNA sequence: TGTGCCTGGAGTACTCAGGGTGTTGGGCCCCAGCATTTT.

V and J are TRBV7-2 and TRBJ1-4, with a possible D match to TRBD1 (5 bases). Germline V CDR1 and CDR2: SGHTA, FQGNSA. The CDR3 has 15 residues. Trimming stripped 6 bases from V and 2 bases from J, with 13 bases between. The CDR3 sequence: CASSRGHSTNEKLFF. CDR3 sequence (DNA): TGTGCCAGCAGTAGAGGACATAGCACTAATGAAAAACTGTTTTTT.